Listed below are T cell receptor beta chains from one sample, sequenced in a study of T cell responses to AZD1222 COVID-19 vaccine. This table comes from immunoSEQ multiplex PCR, and its TCRdb copy is limited to in-frame clones, with some not included. The table has 90,000 to 120,000 clones, over 85% seen once. The source material was peripheral blood, sampled on day 0 of MenACWY control vaccination. These receptors originate from an adult in good health. CDR3s include the opening cysteine and the closing phenylalanine or tryptophan. A D gene is named only where the DNA matches it firmly. Where a row states a size, it is once, few, many or the class of an expanded clone; other rows omit it.

TRBV4-1	TRBJ1-2	.	15	.	CASSQARGGLYGYTF	TGCGCCAGCAGCCAAGCTAGAGGGGGGCTGTATGGCTACACCTTC
TRBV6-5	TRBJ1-2	.	14	.	CASSYTSGGYGYTF	TGTGCCAGCAGTTACACCTCGGGGGGCTATGGCTACACCTTC
TRBV18	TRBJ1-5	.	15	.	CASSPDGTLNQPQHF	TGTGCCAGCTCCCCGGACGGAACCTTAAATCAGCCCCAGCATTTT
TRBV19	TRBJ1-2	.	14	.	CASSIVGINYGYTF	TGTGCCAGTAGTATTGTAGGGATTAACTATGGCTACACCTTC
TRBV2	TRBJ2-3	.	15	.	CASSLRLSSTDTQYF	TGTGCCAGCAGTCTGCGCCTATCTAGCACAGATACGCAGTATTTT
TRBV5-4	TRBJ2-3	.	15	TRBD2	CASSLSAGGVDTQYF	TGTGCCAGCAGCTTGTCAGCGGGGGGCGTAGATACGCAGTATTTT
TRBV6-5	TRBJ1-2	few	11	.	CATTFRYGYTF	TGTGCCACAACTTTTCGGTATGGCTACACCTTC
TRBV24-1	TRBJ1-2	.	14	.	CATSDPRTAYGYTF	TGTGCCACCAGTGATCCGAGGACAGCCTATGGCTACACCTTC
TRBV5-1	TRBJ2-5	few	13	.	CASGRDHQETQYF	TGCGCCAGCGGCCGGGACCACCAAGAGACCCAGTACTTC
TRBV2	TRBJ2-7	.	13	TRBD2	CASNSGGDYEQYF	TGTGCCAGCAATAGCGGGGGAGACTACGAGCAGTACTTC
TRBV28	TRBJ1-4	.	14	.	CASSKQGINEKLFF	TGTGCCAGCAGCAAACAGGGAATTAATGAAAAACTGTTTTTT
TRBV7-2	TRBJ1-5	.	16	.	CASSLVGGRSNQPQHF	TGTGCCAGCAGCTTAGTGGGGGGAAGGAGCAATCAGCCCCAGCATTTT
TRBV9	TRBJ2-5	.	16	.	CASSPQARQGFETQYF	TGTGCCAGCAGCCCCCAAGCGAGGCAGGGGTTCGAGACCCAGTACTTC
TRBV3-1/TRBV3-2	TRBJ1-1	once	13	TRBD1	CASSRGTGYEAFF	TGTGCCAGCAGCCGTGGGACAGGCTATGAAGCTTTCTTT
TRBV2	TRBJ1-1	.	15	.	CASSGQGGMNTEAFF	TGTGCCAGCAGTGGTCAGGGTGGGATGAACACTGAAGCTTTCTTT
TRBV12-3/TRBV12-4	TRBJ2-1	few	11	.	CASSWAGEQFF	TGTGCCAGCAGTTGGGCCGGTGAGCAGTTCTTC
TRBV19	TRBJ1-1	.	14	.	CASSADGWSTEAFF	TGTGCCAGTAGTGCGGACGGATGGTCCACTGAAGCTTTCTTT
TRBV7-2	TRBJ2-5	.	15	TRBD2	CASSLGSGGQETQYF	TGTGCCAGCAGCTTAGGTAGCGGGGGGCAGGAGACCCAGTACTTC
TRBV2	TRBJ1-4	.	16	.	CASSPPTTGTNEKLFF	TGTGCCAGCAGTCCTCCGACGACAGGAACTAATGAAAAACTGTTTTTT
TRBV12-3/TRBV12-4	TRBJ1-6	.	13	.	CASSFARASPLHF	TGTGCCAGCAGTTTCGCCCGAGCCTCACCCCTCCACTTT
TRBV9	TRBJ1-5	few	14	.	CASSGGTINQPQHF	TGTGCCAGCAGCGGTGGGACAATCAATCAGCCCCAGCATTTT
TRBV19	TRBJ2-7	.	16	TRBD1	CASSMSGDSRYYEQYF	TGTGCCAGTAGTATGTCTGGGGACAGCAGGTACTACGAGCAGTACTTC
TRBV9	TRBJ2-1	.	14	.	CASSIPGTNNEQFF	TGTGCCAGCAGCATCCCTGGGACCAACAATGAGCAGTTCTTC
TRBV6-5	TRBJ1-1	.	14	.	CASRRGHQNTEAFF	TGTGCCAGCAGGAGGGGACACCAGAACACTGAAGCTTTCTTT
TRBV10-2	TRBJ2-1	.	16	TRBD2	CASSTTSGGVGNEQFF	TGCGCCAGCAGTACAACTAGCGGGGGAGTTGGGAATGAGCAGTTCTTC
TRBV2	TRBJ1-4	.	14	.	CASSEAGSNEKLFF	TGTGCCAGCAGTGAGGCGGGGTCTAATGAAAAACTGTTTTTT
TRBV5-6	TRBJ1-1	.	13	.	CASSLDSGIGAFF	TGTGCCAGCAGCTTGGATTCCGGGATCGGAGCTTTCTTT
TRBV28	TRBJ1-2	.	13	TRBD1	CASNLGTADGYTF	TGTGCCAGCAACCTAGGGACAGCCGATGGCTACACCTTC
TRBV9	TRBJ1-5	.	15	TRBD1	CASSEGGQPISPQHF	TGTGCCAGCAGCGAAGGGGGACAGCCCATCAGCCCCCAGCATTTT
TRBV19	TRBJ2-3	.	15	TRBD1	CASSRDRGGTDTQYF	TGTGCCAGTAGTCGGGACAGGGGAGGCACAGATACGCAGTATTTT
TRBV18	TRBJ2-5	.	14	.	CASSHPESGETQYF	TGTGCCAGCTCACACCCAGAATCGGGGGAGACCCAGTACTTC
TRBV6-1	TRBJ1-5	.	16	.	CASSVWDGAHNQPQHF	TGTGCCAGCAGTGTGTGGGACGGAGCACACAATCAGCCCCAGCATTTT
TRBV4-2	TRBJ1-4	once	16	.	CASSQDLGTYDEKLFF	TGTGCCAGCAGCCAAGATCTGGGGACTTACGATGAAAAACTGTTTTTT